These 5 T cell receptor beta chains originate from one sample sequenced in a study of blood T cell repertoires in COVID-19. Sequencing was performed with immunoSEQ multiplex PCR; in TCRdb, only in-frame clones are kept and a portion is missing. The sample consists of about 170,000 clones, about 90% of them appearing once. The sample taken for sequencing was PBMCs or T cells enriched from blood (not recorded which). All receptors derive from a human donor with acute COVID-19. The donor label of this sample is uncertain.

The genes are TRBV6-1 and TRBJ1-5; D possibly corresponds to TRBD1 (5 bases). The CDR3 is made up of 17 amino acids. Trimming pared 3 bases from V and 2 bases from J, leaving 17 bases between. Germline V gene sequence: CDR1 MNHNS, CDR2 SASEGT. This chain's CDR3 is CASSDTTPTRGNQPQHF. CDR3 sequence (DNA): TGTGCCAGCAGTGATACGACACCCACCAGGGGCAATCAGCCCCAGCATTTT.

This chain uses TRBV27 with TRBJ2-5; 7 positions agree with TRBD2. The CDR3 spans 16 residues. V lost 3 bases and J lost 3; bases outside the gene matches: 10. Germline V gene data show CDR1 as MNHEY and CDR2 as SMNVEV (reference sequence). The CDR3 nucleotides are TGTGCCAGCAGTTTCTGGGGGGAGGGAGGTGAAGAGACCCAGTACTTC. This gives the protein CASSFWGEGGEETQYF.

This chain links TRBV10-3 with TRBJ2-7, with a tentative D call TRBD1 (5 bases). This CDR3 region has 11 residues. Trimming shortened V by 4 bases and J by 5 bases, and 6 bases separated the two germline ends. Germline V gene data show CDR1 as ENHRY and CDR2 as SYGVKD. CDR3 DNA sequence: TGTGCCATCAGTGGGGGCAACGAGCAGTACTTC. Translated: CAISGGNEQYF.

The chain uses TRBV30 and TRBJ2-5, with TRBD1 matching 9 bases. V lost 3 bases, J lost 2 bases, and 7 bases stayed unmatched. The CDR3 covers 15 residues. The germline V gene encodes CDR1 GTSNPN and CDR2 SVGIG (reference sequence). CDR3 bases: TGTGCCTGGAGCCCCGGACAGGGGAGTCAAGAGACCCAGTACTTC. This translates into CAWSPGQGSQETQYF.

This chain links TRBV5-1 with TRBJ1-1, with 7 bases identical to TRBD1. The germline CDR1 and CDR2 sequences are SGHRS and YFSETQ. The CDR3 is 14 residues long. Trimming cost V 5 bases and J 5 bases; bases outside gene matches: 9. CDR3 region: CASRWDSSDTEAFF. The CDR3 region has the DNA TGCGCCAGCAGATGGGACAGTAGCGATACTGAAGCTTTCTTT.